Listed below are T cell receptor beta chains from one sample, sequenced in a study of shared clonotypes between healthy human individuals. Repertoires were generated with immunoSEQ multiplex PCR, while TCRdb's copy carries only in-frame clones and drops some. The table lists hundreds of thousands of clones, under 80% of them singletons. Sample: memory CD4+ T cells sorted from blood. These receptors were collected from a woman aged 25 to 39 in good health. CDR3s include the opening cysteine and the closing phenylalanine or tryptophan. Fields, in order: V gene, clone size, D gene, J gene, CDR3 DNA, CDR3 protein. D genes are given only for firm matches. For some rows the clone size is stated as once, few or many, or as a class when expanded; others skip it.

V gene: TRBV7-9; clone size: few; D gene: .; J gene: TRBJ2-3; CDR3 DNA: TGTGCCAGCAGCTCCCTAGAGTCAAGAGATACGCAGTATTTT; CDR3 protein: CASSSLESRDTQYF
V gene: TRBV5-8; clone size: .; D gene: .; J gene: TRBJ2-1; CDR3 DNA: TGTGCCAGCAGCTTGTTTAGGGAGCAGTTCTTC; CDR3 protein: CASSLFREQFF
V gene: TRBV4-2; clone size: .; D gene: .; J gene: TRBJ1-2; CDR3 DNA: TGTGCCAGCAGCCAAGATCTGGGGGGGTATGGCTACACCTTC; CDR3 protein: CASSQDLGGYGYTF
V gene: TRBV28; clone size: .; D gene: TRBD2; J gene: TRBJ2-1; CDR3 DNA: TGTGCCAGCAGTTTATACTCCCAAGGGGGGACTAGCGGGAGCGAGGAGCAGTTCTTC; CDR3 protein: CASSLYSQGGTSGSEEQFF
V gene: TRBV9; clone size: .; D gene: .; J gene: TRBJ2-4; CDR3 DNA: TGTGCCAGCAGCGTAGGTAGTCAGGGGCACATTCAGTACTTC; CDR3 protein: CASSVGSQGHIQYF
V gene: TRBV28; clone size: .; D gene: .; J gene: TRBJ2-7; CDR3 DNA: TGTGCCAGCAGTTGGGCTGCAGTCTCCTACGAGCAGTACTTC; CDR3 protein: CASSWAAVSYEQYF
V gene: TRBV18; clone size: .; D gene: TRBD1; J gene: TRBJ2-2; CDR3 DNA: TGTGCCAGCTCTCCTAGACAGGGGTCCACCGGGGAGCTGTTTTTT; CDR3 protein: CASSPRQGSTGELFF
V gene: TRBV9; clone size: .; D gene: .; J gene: TRBJ2-1; CDR3 DNA: TGTGCCAGCAGCGTAGTGGACCACCCCGTTGAGCAGTTCTTC; CDR3 protein: CASSVVDHPVEQFF
V gene: TRBV6-4; clone size: .; D gene: TRBD1; J gene: TRBJ1-2; CDR3 DNA: TGTGCCAGCAGTGAGACAGGGGATGGGGTTTATGGCTACACCTTC; CDR3 protein: CASSETGDGVYGYTF
V gene: TRBV30; clone size: .; D gene: .; J gene: TRBJ2-1; CDR3 DNA: TGTGCCTGGAGTGTAGGCGGCAGGCAGTTCTTC; CDR3 protein: CAWSVGGRQFF
V gene: TRBV5-1; clone size: once; D gene: .; J gene: TRBJ1-1; CDR3 DNA: TGCGCCAGCAGCAAAGGACCCTTCATTGGGGACACTGAAGCTTTCTTT; CDR3 protein: CASSKGPFIGDTEAFF
V gene: TRBV5-1; clone size: .; D gene: .; J gene: TRBJ1-2; CDR3 DNA: TGCGCCAGCGGATCAGGCGGGGCTAACTATGGCTACACCTTC; CDR3 protein: CASGSGGANYGYTF
V gene: TRBV28; clone size: few; D gene: .; J gene: TRBJ1-2; CDR3 DNA: TGTGCCAGCAGTCAACAGGGAGACTATGGCTACACCTTC; CDR3 protein: CASSQQGDYGYTF
V gene: TRBV28; clone size: .; D gene: .; J gene: TRBJ1-3; CDR3 DNA: TGTGCCAGCAGTTTACACAGAGGATCTGGAAACACCATATATTTT; CDR3 protein: CASSLHRGSGNTIYF
V gene: TRBV28; clone size: .; D gene: .; J gene: TRBJ1-1; CDR3 DNA: TGTGCCAGCAGTTCAACCCTGGCATTATTAGCTTTCTTT; CDR3 protein: CASSSTLALLAFF
V gene: TRBV19; clone size: .; D gene: TRBD1; J gene: TRBJ2-6; CDR3 DNA: TGTGCCAGTAGTCCCGGGACAGGGGTTGCCGGGGCCAACGTCCTGACTTTC; CDR3 protein: CASSPGTGVAGANVLTF
V gene: TRBV19; clone size: .; D gene: .; J gene: TRBJ2-2; CDR3 DNA: TGTGCCAGTAGTAACTCCGACGTCTCCGGGGAGCTGTTTTTT; CDR3 protein: CASSNSDVSGELFF
V gene: TRBV18; clone size: .; D gene: .; J gene: TRBJ1-1; CDR3 DNA: TGTGCCAGCTCACCAAGTAGTAACGGGAACACTGAAGCTTTCTTT; CDR3 protein: CASSPSSNGNTEAFF
V gene: TRBV29-1; clone size: .; D gene: .; J gene: TRBJ1-2; CDR3 DNA: TGCAGCGTTGACCTGACACCAGCGTGGGGCTACACCTTC; CDR3 protein: CSVDLTPAWGYTF
V gene: TRBV7-2; clone size: few; D gene: .; J gene: TRBJ2-2; CDR3 DNA: TGTGCCAGCAGCCAGACTAGGCCCGGGGAGCTGTTTTTT; CDR3 protein: CASSQTRPGELFF
V gene: TRBV5-1; clone size: few; D gene: .; J gene: TRBJ2-1; CDR3 DNA: TGCGCCAGCAGCTTGGTTTCGGGCAGCCAAAATGAGCAGTTCTTC; CDR3 protein: CASSLVSGSQNEQFF
V gene: TRBV7-3; clone size: .; D gene: TRBD1; J gene: TRBJ2-2; CDR3 DNA: TGTGCCAGCATGCCGGGACAGGGGAACACCGGGGAGCTGTTTTTT; CDR3 protein: CASMPGQGNTGELFF
V gene: TRBV28; clone size: few; D gene: .; J gene: TRBJ1-1; CDR3 DNA: TGTGCCAGCAGTGGGGAACGAGCTTTCTTT; CDR3 protein: CASSGERAFF
V gene: TRBV4-1; clone size: .; D gene: .; J gene: TRBJ2-7; CDR3 DNA: TGCGCCAGCAGCCAAGCAGGTACAAGGGGATACGAGCAGTACTTC; CDR3 protein: CASSQAGTRGYEQYF
V gene: TRBV5-1; clone size: .; D gene: TRBD1; J gene: TRBJ1-1; CDR3 DNA: TGCGCCAGCAGCAAAGACAGGGCGATAGGCGACACTGAAGCTTTCTTT; CDR3 protein: CASSKDRAIGDTEAFF
V gene: TRBV25-1; clone size: .; D gene: .; J gene: TRBJ1-1; CDR3 DNA: TGTGCCAGCAGTGAATCTGGCAGAGCAGAAGCTTTCTTT; CDR3 protein: CASSESGRAEAFF
V gene: TRBV18; clone size: .; D gene: .; J gene: TRBJ2-5; CDR3 DNA: TGTGCCAGCTCACCCGCACGGGGGGCCCAAGAGACCCAGTACTTC; CDR3 protein: CASSPARGAQETQYF
V gene: TRBV19; clone size: .; D gene: .; J gene: TRBJ1-5; CDR3 DNA: TGTGCCAGTAGTATTGGATCGGGGTATAGCAATCAGCCCCAGCATTTT; CDR3 protein: CASSIGSGYSNQPQHF
V gene: TRBV4-1; clone size: few; D gene: .; J gene: TRBJ1-1; CDR3 DNA: TGCGCCAGCAGCCAAGATTTGGTCTTGAACACTGAAGCTTTCTTT; CDR3 protein: CASSQDLVLNTEAFF
V gene: TRBV9; clone size: .; D gene: .; J gene: TRBJ2-7; CDR3 DNA: TGTGCCAGCAGCGTAGGAGGTAGCAAGTACGAGCAGTACTTC; CDR3 protein: CASSVGGSKYEQYF
V gene: TRBV10-1; clone size: .; D gene: TRBD2; J gene: TRBJ2-1; CDR3 DNA: TGCGCCAGCAGTACCTCGGGGGGGTCCTACAATGAGCAGTTCTTC; CDR3 protein: CASSTSGGSYNEQFF
V gene: TRBV18; clone size: once; D gene: .; J gene: TRBJ1-4; CDR3 DNA: TGTGCCACTGCCCGGGCCACTAATGAAAAACTGTTTTTT; CDR3 protein: CATARATNEKLFF
V gene: TRBV28; clone size: .; D gene: .; J gene: TRBJ2-7; CDR3 DNA: TGTGCCAGAGGGGTGATTCCACCAAGGGGCTACGAGCAGTACTTC; CDR3 protein: CARGVIPPRGYEQYF
V gene: TRBV6-1; clone size: .; D gene: TRBD2; J gene: TRBJ2-1; CDR3 DNA: TGTGCCAGCAGTGAAGGGGCGGGAGTGAACAATGAGCAGTTCTTC; CDR3 protein: CASSEGAGVNNEQFF
V gene: TRBV5-1; clone size: .; D gene: .; J gene: TRBJ2-1; CDR3 DNA: TGCGCCAGCAGCCCATTAGATAGCTCCTACAATGAGCAGTTCTTC; CDR3 protein: CASSPLDSSYNEQFF
V gene: TRBV5-1; clone size: .; D gene: .; J gene: TRBJ1-4; CDR3 DNA: TGCGCCAGCAGCTTGGAAGGCTCTGCAACTAATGAAAAACTGTTTTTT; CDR3 protein: CASSLEGSATNEKLFF
V gene: TRBV28; clone size: .; D gene: .; J gene: TRBJ1-1; CDR3 DNA: TGTGCCAGCAGTTTAGGACCCACTCAAAGGAACACTGAAGCTTTCTTT; CDR3 protein: CASSLGPTQRNTEAFF
V gene: TRBV27; clone size: .; D gene: .; J gene: TRBJ2-1; CDR3 DNA: TGTGCCAGCAGTCAGGGACATTTAGGGGGCAATGAGCAGTTCTTC; CDR3 protein: CASSQGHLGGNEQFF
V gene: TRBV5-1; clone size: few; D gene: .; J gene: TRBJ2-2; CDR3 DNA: TGCGCCAGCAGGCCGGACGTGCATCCGGGGGAGCTGTTTTTT; CDR3 protein: CASRPDVHPGELFF
V gene: TRBV28; clone size: once; D gene: .; J gene: TRBJ2-3; CDR3 DNA: TGTGCCAGCAGTTTTTCCCGGGGCATGCATACGCAGTATTTT; CDR3 protein: CASSFSRGMHTQYF
V gene: TRBV5-4; clone size: .; D gene: TRBD1; J gene: TRBJ2-5; CDR3 DNA: TGTGCCAGCAGCTTGGCCGGGGGACAGGTGATACAAGAGACCCAGTACTTC; CDR3 protein: CASSLAGGQVIQETQYF
V gene: TRBV5-1; clone size: .; D gene: TRBD2; J gene: TRBJ2-7; CDR3 DNA: TGCGCCCGTTTGACCGGAGCGGGATCCGAGCAGTACTTC; CDR3 protein: CARLTGAGSEQYF
V gene: TRBV19; clone size: .; D gene: .; J gene: TRBJ1-2; CDR3 DNA: TGTGCCAGTATCGCATCCGGGGGATATGGCTACACCTTC; CDR3 protein: CASIASGGYGYTF
V gene: TRBV6-1; clone size: once; D gene: TRBD2; J gene: TRBJ2-7; CDR3 DNA: TGTGCCAGCAGAAAGGGGACTAGCGGTGCCTACGAGCAGTACTTC; CDR3 protein: CASRKGTSGAYEQYF
V gene: TRBV29-1; clone size: once; D gene: .; J gene: TRBJ2-1; CDR3 DNA: TGCAGCGTCGCCTACTACAATGAGCAGTTCTTC; CDR3 protein: CSVAYYNEQFF
V gene: TRBV5-1; clone size: .; D gene: .; J gene: TRBJ2-2; CDR3 DNA: TGCGCCAGCAGCCCCGGGACACAGAACACCGGGGAGCTGTTTTTT; CDR3 protein: CASSPGTQNTGELFF
V gene: TRBV11-3; clone size: .; D gene: TRBD2; J gene: TRBJ2-1; CDR3 DNA: TGTGCCAGGCCCGGGACTAGCGAGATCTATGAGCAGTTCTTC; CDR3 protein: CARPGTSEIYEQFF
V gene: TRBV4-2; clone size: .; D gene: .; J gene: TRBJ1-1; CDR3 DNA: TGTGCCAGCAGCCAAGATCTGAAGAACACTGAAGCTTTCTTT; CDR3 protein: CASSQDLKNTEAFF
V gene: TRBV28; clone size: few; D gene: .; J gene: TRBJ2-1; CDR3 DNA: TGTGCCAGCAGTTTAGTTGGCGACAATGAGCAGTTCTTC; CDR3 protein: CASSLVGDNEQFF
V gene: TRBV4-1; clone size: once; D gene: .; J gene: TRBJ2-1; CDR3 DNA: TGCGCCAGCAGCGCCCTAGGACAGCACAATGAGCAGTTCTTC; CDR3 protein: CASSALGQHNEQFF
V gene: TRBV10-3; clone size: .; D gene: .; J gene: TRBJ2-2; CDR3 DNA: TGTGCCATCAGTGAGGGACTATACAATACGAACACCGGGGAGCTGTTTTTT; CDR3 protein: CAISEGLYNTNTGELFF
V gene: TRBV6-1; clone size: .; D gene: TRBD1; J gene: TRBJ1-5; CDR3 DNA: TGTGCCAGCATCCGGGACAGATGGGGCCCCCAGCATTTT; CDR3 protein: CASIRDRWGPQHF
V gene: TRBV19; clone size: .; D gene: TRBD1; J gene: TRBJ2-6; CDR3 DNA: TGTGCCAGTAGTATTAGTACAGGGGTGGCCTCTGGGGCCAACGTCCTGACTTTC; CDR3 protein: CASSISTGVASGANVLTF
V gene: TRBV9; clone size: .; D gene: TRBD2; J gene: TRBJ2-1; CDR3 DNA: TGTGCCAGCAGTAGTACTAGCGGGAGTAGGTACAATGAGCAGTTCTTC; CDR3 protein: CASSSTSGSRYNEQFF
V gene: TRBV4-1; clone size: many; D gene: .; J gene: TRBJ2-3; CDR3 DNA: TGCGCCAGCAGCCAAGATATCCCCAGGGGGGGTGGAGATACGCAGTATTTT; CDR3 protein: CASSQDIPRGGGDTQYF
V gene: TRBV5-4; clone size: .; D gene: TRBD1; J gene: TRBJ1-1; CDR3 DNA: TGTGCCAGCAGCCCGGGACAGGGGGGCATCACTGAAGCTTTCTTT; CDR3 protein: CASSPGQGGITEAFF
V gene: TRBV29-1; clone size: .; D gene: .; J gene: TRBJ1-2; CDR3 DNA: TGCAGCGTTCCCCAGAGGGACTTCGGAATCAACTATGGCTACACCTTC; CDR3 protein: CSVPQRDFGINYGYTF